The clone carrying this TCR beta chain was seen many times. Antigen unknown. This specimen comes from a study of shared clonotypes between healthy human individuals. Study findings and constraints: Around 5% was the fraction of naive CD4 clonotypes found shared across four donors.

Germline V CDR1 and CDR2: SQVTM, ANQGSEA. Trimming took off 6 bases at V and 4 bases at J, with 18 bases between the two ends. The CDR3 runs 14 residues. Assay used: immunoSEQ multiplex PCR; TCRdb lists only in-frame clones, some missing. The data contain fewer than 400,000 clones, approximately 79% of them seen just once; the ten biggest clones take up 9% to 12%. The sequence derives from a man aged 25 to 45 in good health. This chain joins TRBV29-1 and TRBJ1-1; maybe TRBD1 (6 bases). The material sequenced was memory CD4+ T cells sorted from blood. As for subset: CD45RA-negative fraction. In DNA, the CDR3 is TGCAGCGTCCAAGGTGGGAGACAGGTCACTGAAGCTTTCTTT. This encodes CSVQGGRQVTEAFF.